The 20 T cell receptor beta chains presented below share a single source sample, sequenced in a study of cytomegalovirus exposure and HLA in healthy donors. 13 Jbeta primers and 60 Vbeta primers were used for the PCR. Sequencing was performed with immunoSEQ multiplex PCR; in TCRdb, only in-frame clones are kept and a portion is missing. The top ten hold approximately 4.5% of the sample, which has roughly 160,000 clones, about four fifths seen once. Input material: PBMCs. These receptors were obtained from a man younger than 45 in good health and CMV-seronegative.

The CDR3 protein is CASRDFGTASYNEQFF. CDR3 coding DNA: TGTGCCAGCAGGGATTTCGGGACAGCCTCCTACAATGAGCAGTTCTTC. The chain uses TRBV11-2 and TRBJ2-1; 7 nucleotides agree with TRBD1. The length of the CDR3 is 16 residues. After removal of 6 bases from V and 0 bases from J, the junction contained 8 bases not matched to a gene. Looked up from germline, CDR1 is SGHAT and CDR2 is FQNNGV. The variable domain in full, with the rest retrieved from reference TRBV11-2 and TRBJ2-1, is EAGVAQSPRYKIIEKRQSVAFWCNPISGHATLYWYQQILGQGPKLLIQFQNNGVVDDSQLPKDRFSAERLKGVDSTLKIQPAKLEDSAVYLCASRDFGTASYNEQFFGPGTRLTVL.

This clone was seen a handful of times. The chain is built from TRBV7-3 and TRBJ2-7; D is possibly TRBD2 (5 bases). The CDR3 runs 12 residues. Trimming pared 6 bases from V and 2 bases from J, leaving 8 bases between. Germline loops: CDR1 SGHTA, CDR2 FQGTGA. The CDR3 DNA reads as TGTGCCAGCAGGGAGGCCACCTACGAGCAGTACTTC. Translating gives CASREATYEQYF.

The rearrangement links TRBV6-5 to TRBJ2-3; D not resolved. From germline, CDR1 is MNHEY and CDR2 SVGAGI. The V and J ends lost 2 bases and 2 bases respectively, with 8 bases between them. This CDR3 is built from 14 residues. Written as DNA, the CDR3 is TGTGCCAGCAGTTACAGGAGCTTCACAGATACGCAGTATTTT. It encodes CASSYRSFTDTQYF.

This chain links TRBV19 with TRBJ2-2; no clear D. This CDR3 is built from 14 residues. Trimming removed 5 bases from V and 0 bases from J, with 7 bases in between. Germline assignment: CDR1 LNHDA and CDR2 SQIVND (reference sequence). The CDR3 DNA is TGTGCCAGTAGTGTTACTGCGAACACCGGGGAGCTGTTTTTT. This codes for CASSVTANTGELFF.

The chain employs TRBV27 and TRBJ1-5, with TRBD1 as a possible D gene (6 bases). The CDR3 covers 14 residues. Germline CDR1 reads MNHEY; CDR2 reads SMNVEV (reference sequence). The ends were cut back, 6 bases at V and 6 bases at J, with 15 bases in the middle. The CDR3 spells CASRYQGWGQPQHF. For the CDR3, the DNA is TGTGCCAGCAGGTATCAGGGGTGGGGTCAGCCCCAGCATTTT.

This rearrangement joins TRBV6-5 to TRBJ2-3, with D tentatively TRBD2 (6 bases). In germline, CDR1 is MNHEY, CDR2 SVGAGI. The CDR3 loop spans 16 amino acids. Trimming took off 2 bases at V and 0 bases at J, with 12 bases between the two ends. For the CDR3, the DNA is TGTGCCAGCAGTTACGCTAGCGACCCTAGCACAGATACGCAGTATTTT. It codes for CASSYASDPSTDTQYF.

The chain links TRBV30 to TRBJ1-1; TRBD1 matches at 8 bases. CDR1 is GTSNPN, CDR2 SVGIG, per germline (reference sequence). This CDR3 region has 20 residues. The trim removed 2 bases at V and 4 bases at J, leaving 24 bases unmatched. The DNA of the CDR3 is TGTGCCTGGAGTCAGCACCCCCCTGGAAGGACAGGGAGGAAAGGCACTGAAGCTTTCTTT. This translates into CAWSQHPPGRTGRKGTEAFF.

Only one count was recorded for this clone. The chain recombines TRBV28 with TRBJ2-3; 12 nucleotides align to TRBD1. CDR1 and CDR2 (germline): MDHEN, SYDVKM. There are 16 residues in the CDR3. J was trimmed by 4 bases and V by 4 bases; bases with no gene match: 6. This CDR3 reads CASSSLGQGASDTQYF. The CDR3, as DNA: TGTGCCAGCAGTTCATTGGGACAGGGGGCATCAGATACGCAGTATTTT.

The chain recombines TRBV28 with TRBJ1-2; D might be TRBD1 (5 bases). V was clipped by 1 base and J by 6 bases, with 24 bases between them. CDR3 size: 18 residues. CDR1 and CDR2 (germline): MDHEN, SYDVKM. CDR3 bases: TGTGCCAGCAGTTTATTGGTGGAGTGGGGCAGGGTAGGGGATGGCTACACCTTC. Translating gives CASSLLVEWGRVGDGYTF.

The rearrangement links TRBV5-1 to TRBJ2-7, with TRBD1 as a possible D gene (5 bases). The CDR3 has 13 residues. V dropped 1 base and J dropped 3 bases, with 8 bases sitting between them. Germline CDR1 SGHRS, CDR2 YFSETQ. In nucleotides, the CDR3 is TGCGCCAGCAGCTTGCTTCAGGGCTACGAGCAGTACTTC. Residues: CASSLLQGYEQYF. Full variable domain (remainder filled in from reference TRBV5-1 and TRBJ2-7): KAGVTQTPRYLIKTRGQQVTLSCSPISGHRSVSWYQQTPGQGLQFLFEYFSETQRNKGNFPGRFSGRQFSNSRSEMNVSTLELGDSALYLCASSLLQGYEQYFGPGTRLTVT.

This rearrangement joins TRBV23-1 to TRBJ1-1; D might be TRBD1 (6 bases). Being an ORF, TRBV23-1 has a function that is uncertain. This CDR3 spans 18 amino acids. V was pared by 1 base and J by 0 bases, with 18 bases between. The CDR3 nucleotides read TGCGCCAGCAGTCAATTGGGTTGGAGGACAGACATGAACACTGAAGCTTTCTTT. It yields the protein CASSQLGWRTDMNTEAFF.

This clone was recorded a few times. The gene calls are TRBV27 and TRBJ2-3; tentative D call: TRBD1 (6 bases). The CDR3 covers 13 residues. Trimming shortened V by 2 bases and J by 5 bases, and 8 bases separated the two germline ends. CDR1 is MNHEY, CDR2 SMNVEV, per germline (reference sequence). This chain's CDR3 is CASSLGRGDTQYF. CDR3 nucleotides: TGTGCCAGCAGTTTAGGCAGGGGAGATACGCAGTATTTT.

This sequence joins TRBV11-3 and TRBJ2-3, with 7 bases matching TRBD2. This CDR3 comprises 15 residues. Losses at the gene ends were 3 bases for V and 4 bases for J; bases not matched to a gene: 7. Germline CDR1 reads SGHNT; CDR2 reads YENEEA. Here the CDR3 DNA reads TGTGCCAGCAGCTTTAGCGGGCTGGTGTCAGATACGCAGTATTTT. Residues: CASSFSGLVSDTQYF.

The V gene is TRBV7-9, the J gene TRBJ1-1; 8 bases fit TRBD1. V was pared by 5 bases and J by 11 bases, with 13 bases of the junction left unmatched. CDR1 is SEHNR, CDR2 FQNEAQ, per germline (reference sequence). This CDR3 has 14 amino acids. CDR3 bases: TGTGCCAGCAGCGGACCCCCAGGGGGCGGTTGGGCTTTCTTT. Amino acids: CASSGPPGGGWAFF.

The J gene is TRBJ2-7, the V gene TRBV27; TRBD1 agrees at 9 bases. Germline CDR1 is MNHEY and CDR2 is SMNVEV (reference sequence). The CDR3 totals 14 residues. J was trimmed by 4 bases and V by 6 bases; bases with no gene match: 7. As DNA, the CDR3 is TGTGCCAGCAGCACGGACAGGGGAAGGTACGAGCAGTACTTC. The encoded protein is CASSTDRGRYEQYF.

The chain couples TRBV6-4 to TRBJ2-1, with 7 bases aligning to TRBD2. This CDR3 region has 15 residues. Germline values: CDR1 MRHNA, CDR2 SNTAGT. V trimming: 4 bases; J trimming: 3 bases; junction bases outside the gene matches: 6. In nucleotides, the CDR3 is TGTGCCAGCAGTGTTATGGGAGGGTACTACAATGAGCAGTTCTTC. As protein: CASSVMGGYYNEQFF.

The J gene is TRBJ2-7, the V gene TRBV5-4; possibly TRBD1 for D (6 bases). This CDR3 has 13 amino acids. The ends were cut back, 6 bases at V and 4 bases at J, with 14 bases in the middle. Germline CDR1 reads SGHNT; CDR2 reads YYREEE (reference sequence). CDR3 sequence reads: CASKRGTSYEQYF. Written as DNA, the CDR3 is TGTGCCAGCAAAAGGGGGACCTCATACGAGCAGTACTTC.

The rearrangement joins TRBV5-6 to TRBJ1-2; maybe TRBD1 (5 bases). This CDR3 is built from 13 residues. In germline, CDR1 is SGHDT, CDR2 YYEEEE. The V gene lost 2 bases and the J gene lost 3 bases, with 8 bases spanning the gap. CDR3 region: CASSFWGDYGYTF. The CDR3 nucleotides are TGTGCCAGCAGCTTTTGGGGGGACTATGGCTACACCTTC. The whole variable domain, filled in from reference TRBV5-6 and TRBJ1-2, reads DAGVTQSPTHLIKTRGQQVTLRCSPKSGHDTVSWYQQALGQGPQFIFQYYEEEERQRGNFPDRFSGHQFPNYSSELNVNALLLGDSALYLCASSFWGDYGYTFGSGTRLTVV.

This sequence joins TRBV7-9 and TRBJ2-3, with TRBD2 matching over 8 bases. Germline lookup yields CDR1 SEHNR and CDR2 FQNEAQ (reference sequence). The trim removed 5 bases at V and 3 bases at J, leaving 7 bases unmatched. The CDR3 sequence is 15 residues long. CDR3 DNA sequence: TGTGCCAGCAGCCCCCGGGCGGGAGGAACAGATACGCAGTATTTT. This codes for CASSPRAGGTDTQYF.

This chain joins TRBV9 and TRBJ2-7; 7 bases are a match to TRBD1. V shed 3 bases, J shed 3 bases, and the junction held 12 bases outside the gene matches. This CDR3 is 16 amino acids long. Germline CDR1 and CDR2: SGDLS and YYNGEE. In DNA form, the CDR3 reads TGTGCCAGCAGCGGGAGTAGAGGGGGCCCGGACTACGAGCAGTACTTC. Its protein product is CASSGSRGGPDYEQYF.